The entry that follows covers one T cell receptor beta chain sequence. Its antigen target is currently unknown. The sample holds no much larger clone one base away, and base qualities are not on file. These data come from a study of blood T cell repertoires in COVID-19 (dated by TCRdb to 2019 to 2021). Notes on the research overall: Samples covering the acute and convalescent phases of COVID-19 were provided by collaborators in the United States, Italy and Spain. The prospective study material was composed of cDNA or gDNA derived from T cells, B-cell-depleted T cells, or PBMCs. The dataset comprised deeply sampled blood TCRbeta repertoires from subjects exposed to, actively infected with, or recovered from COVID-19. The repertoires were released in a freely available public database intended as a resource for research on the immune response to SARS-CoV-2. Samples came from the ongoing ImmuneRACE study (first 160 participants) plus 1,254 subjects from 6 global collaborators. A de-identified subject ID, COVID-19 status, age in years and sex were almost always included in the sample metadata. Where available, HLA class I and class II types were taken from metadata supplied by the sample provider and were not determined by assay-based typing. Here is what the overall study found, with its caveats: The amount of clinical and demographic metadata varied by source and participant and was provided uncurated.

A second Seattle source provided samples from volunteer blood donors who had recovered from COVID-19. Each collaborating institution followed its own protocols to collect whole blood in K2EDTA tubes. For TCRbeta analysis, collaborators shipped samples in one of three forms: frozen whole blood, isolated PBMCs, or DNA extracted from either of those sample types. TCRbeta CDR3 regions were amplified from genomic DNA by means of the immunoSEQ Assay, a bias-controlled multiplex PCR. Concerning the study's data processing: Nucleated cell counts per sample were estimated from amplification of reference gene primers within the assay. Sequence reads were collapsed and filtered to measure the absolute abundance of every unique TCRbeta CDR3 rearrangement. Productive Simpson clonality was computed per sample as the square root of Simpson's diversity index over productive rearrangements. The immuneACCESS repertoire file appears here via TCRdb, limited to in-frame rearrangements. These files lack a portion of the clones; in checked studies, under half of the deficit traces to unresolved V genes, and the cause of the others is not known. V and J calls and clone size are copied from that table; D and trimming were computed from the DNA. This sample is represented by 300,000 to 350,000 clones; around 91% of them were singletons. The ten largest clones represent 3% to 4% of the sample.

The germline V gene supplies CDR1 WSHSY and CDR2 SAAADI. The junction shows trimming of 0 bases on V and 2 bases on J, plus 8 bases between the germline ends. The CDR3, cysteine through valine, is 14 amino acids long. Only CDR3 DNA is held: 42 bases, read in frame from base 1. This TCR was recovered from a woman aged 18-30 years who had recovered from COVID-19. Sequencing was performed on peripheral blood. Rearrangement joined TRBV10-2 to TRBJ2-7, with the D segment identity uncertain. Here the CDR3 is given as CASSESAVPYEQYV. Read as DNA, the sequence is TGCGCCAGCAGTGAGTCGGCGGTCCCCTACGAGCAGTACGTC.